This TCR beta chain was profiled in a study of blood T cell repertoires in COVID-19. Background on the study: Sample material is recorded as cDNA or gDNA derived from T cells, B-cell-depleted T cells, or PBMCs.

Cohort 3 donors were reported recovered after two negative PCRs, clearance, or symptom resolution. In the original analysis: Amplifying reference gene primers gave estimates of nucleated cell counts. Produced via immunoSEQ multiplex PCR; TCRdb's table is partial and in-frame only. The V and J calls and clone size were taken over from that table, and D and trimming were inferred from the DNA. The sample includes about 300,000 clones, about nine tenths of them seen just once. The CDR3 consists of 15 residues. V was pared by 0 bases and J by 9 bases, with 5 bases of the junction left unmatched. The germline gives CDR1 MNHEY, CDR2 SVGAGI. The sample holds one count of this clone.

The rearrangement links TRBV6-5 to TRBJ1-6; 7 nucleotides line up with TRBD1. This TCR was recovered from a man aged 25-45 years who had recovered from COVID-19. The sequenced material came from PBMCs or T cells enriched from blood (not recorded which). CDR3 in amino acids: CASSYSGQVFSPLHF. The CDR3 DNA is TGTGCCAGCAGTTACTCAGGACAGGTTTTTTCACCCCTCCACTTT.